The 18 T cell receptor beta chains reported below all come from one sample, sequenced in a study of vaccination and CD4 T cells after COVID-19. No antigen is known for these receptors. Sequencing of cultured CD4+ T cell DNA used the Oncomine TCR Beta short-read assay. TCRdb itself ran the PCR reads through MiXCR, one entry per CDR3 protein. Among over 10,000 distinct CDR3 sequences listed, around 60% were seen once. Regarding treatment: roughly 10-day PBMC culture with coronavirus spike peptide pools or control peptides (ViraFEST assay). Sequenced: CD4+ T cells from blood, cultured in vitro. The source of these receptors is a human donor who had recovered from COVID-19.

The chain recombines TRBV2 with TRBJ2-2; no firm D call. The germline gives CDR1 SNHLY, CDR2 FYNNEI. There are 14 residues in the CDR3. The V and J ends lost 4 bases and 0 bases respectively, with 6 bases between them. The CDR3 DNA reads as TGTGCCAGCAGTGCGTGGGCGAACACCGGGGAGCTGTTTTTT. As protein: CASSAWANTGELFF.

J is TRBJ2-1 and V is TRBV7-3; TRBD2 matches at 9 bases. The CDR3 consists of 15 residues. Germline V gives CDR1 SGHTA, CDR2 FQGTGA. J lost 3 bases, V lost 5 bases, and 5 bases had no gene match. CDR3 in amino acids: CASSLASGIYNEQFF. CDR3 nucleotides: TGTGCCAGCAGCCTAGCTAGCGGGATCTACAATGAGCAGTTCTTC.

In DNA, the CDR3 is TGTGCCAGCAGTAGTGGTGTTAGGGGGACTAGTTCCTACGAGCAGTACTTC. Amino acids: CASSSGVRGTSSYEQYF. This chain joins TRBV6-2 or TRBV6-3 and TRBJ2-7, with TRBD2 matching 8 bases. V shed 5 bases and J 1 base; nucleotides not matched to a gene: 13. The CDR3 is made up of 17 amino acids. Germline CDR1 reads MNHEY; CDR2 reads SVGEGT.

This clonotype was seen a handful of times. The V gene is TRBV7-6, the J gene TRBJ2-2; 7 nucleotides line up with TRBD2. The CDR3 is made up of 15 amino acids. Germline V gives CDR1 SGHVS, CDR2 FNYEAQ. The trim removed 0 bases at V and 7 bases at J, leaving 5 bases unmatched. In nucleotides, the CDR3 is TGTGCCAGCAGCTTAGCGGGAGGGCCAGTCGGGGAGCTGTTTTTT. This gives the protein CASSLAGGPVGELFF. Full variable domain (rest looked up from reference TRBV7-6 and TRBJ2-2): GAGVSQSPRYKVTKRGQDVALRCDPISGHVSLYWYRQALGQGPEFLTYFNYEAQQDKSGLPNDRFSAERPEGSISTLTIQRTEQRDSAMYRCASSLAGGPVGELFFGEGSRLTVL.

The chain carries TRBV6-2 or TRBV6-3 and TRBJ1-5, with 8 nucleotides matching TRBD1. The germline gives CDR1 MNHEY, CDR2 SVGEGT. Losses at the gene ends were 0 bases for V and 5 bases for J; bases not matched to a gene: 3. The CDR3 covers 15 residues. The CDR3: CASSYSGTGYQPQHF. CDR3 sequence (DNA): TGTGCCAGCAGTTACTCCGGGACAGGTTATCAGCCCCAGCATTTT.

The chain is built from TRBV20-1 and TRBJ2-3, with 9 bases fitting TRBD2. With V trimmed by 3 bases and J by 1 base, 2 bases remained unmatched. The germline CDR1 and CDR2 sequences are DFQATT and SNEGSKA (reference sequence). This CDR3 is built from 14 residues. As DNA, the CDR3 is TGCAGTGCTAGGCTAGCGGGACGCACAGATACGCAGTATTTT. As protein: CSARLAGRTDTQYF.

This clonotype was detected only once. The genes are TRBV20-1 and TRBJ1-1; tentative D call: TRBD1 (5 bases). The CDR3 sequence is 14 residues long. V was clipped by 0 bases and J by 0 bases, with 8 bases between them. Germline V lookup: CDR1 DFQATT, CDR2 SNEGSKA (reference sequence). CDR3 in amino acids: CSARDDSMNTEAFF. The CDR3 region has the DNA TGCAGTGCTAGAGACGACAGCATGAACACTGAAGCTTTCTTT.

This chain joins TRBV7-2 and TRBJ1-1; D not resolved. Between the trimmed V and J ends, which lost 5 bases and 2 bases, there was a span of 9 bases. Germline loops: CDR1 SGHTA, CDR2 FQGNSA. The CDR3 loop spans 13 amino acids. CDR3 DNA: TGTGCCAGCAGCCTGGACTACAACACTGAAGCTTTCTTT. Amino acids: CASSLDYNTEAFF.

The sample holds a few counts of this clonotype. This chain connects TRBV10-3 to TRBJ1-2; D gene uncertain. Germline assignment: CDR1 ENHRY and CDR2 SYGVKD. The CDR3 loop spans 15 amino acids. Trimming cost V 4 bases and J 4 bases, with 16 bases left between them. The CDR3 bases are TGTGCCATCAGTGGACTTCAGACTTTAGGCTATGGCTACACCTTC. Its translation: CAISGLQTLGYGYTF.

This clonotype was seen only a few times. CDR3 residues: CASSWGQGQPQHF. The CDR3 bases are TGTGCCAGCAGTTGGGGCCAGGGACAGCCCCAGCATTTT. The chain links TRBV12-3 or TRBV12-4 to TRBJ1-5, with D tentatively TRBD1 (5 bases). The germline V and J ends were trimmed by 4 bases and 7 bases, with 11 bases remaining between them. There are 13 residues in the CDR3.

This chain uses TRBV14 with TRBJ2-3, with D maybe TRBD2 (5 bases). The CDR3 extends over 12 amino acids. The germline CDR1 and CDR2 sequences are SGHDN and FVKESK. The V end was cut by 5 bases, the J end by 5 bases, with 8 bases between. The CDR3 loop reads CASSAEGDTQYF. CDR3 DNA sequence: TGTGCCAGCAGCGCAGAGGGAGATACGCAGTATTTT.

A few counts support this clonotype. Here the CDR3 DNA reads TGTGCCAGTAGTATCGGTTGGGGACAGGGGAATTCACCCCTCCACTTT. This encodes CASSIGWGQGNSPLHF. The V gene is TRBV19, the J gene TRBJ1-6, with TRBD1 matching 10 bases. Germline V CDR1 and CDR2: LNHDA, SQIVND (reference sequence). This CDR3 contains 16 residues. With V trimmed by 3 bases and J by 7 bases, 6 bases remained unmatched.

This sequence joins TRBV20-1 and TRBJ2-7, with D tentatively TRBD1 (5 bases). The CDR3 is 13 amino acids. Between the trimmed V and J ends, which lost 5 bases and 5 bases, there was a span of 16 bases. Germline assignment: CDR1 DFQATT and CDR2 SNEGSKA (reference sequence). The DNA for the CDR3 is TGCAGTGCTTGGGGCGGCCAGCGAGACGAGCAGTACTTC. This encodes CSAWGGQRDEQYF.

This chain joins TRBV6-1 and TRBJ1-2, with D tentatively TRBD1 (5 bases). Germline V CDR1 and CDR2: MNHNS, SASEGT. V was shortened by 8 bases and J by 7 bases, with 17 bases between the two germline ends. This CDR3 is 13 amino acids long. The CDR3 DNA is TGTGCCAGCCTTCGGGGGAGGGCGCTTGGCTACACCTTC. It is translated as CASLRGRALGYTF.

This clonotype has a handful of counts. The chain joins TRBV15 to TRBJ1-6, with 8 bases lining up with TRBD1. The CDR3 runs to 17 residues. Trimming removed 3 bases from V and 7 bases from J; junction bases left unmatched: 11. Germline CDR1 and CDR2: LNHNV and YYDKDF (reference sequence). The CDR3 region has the DNA TGTGCCACCAGCAGCGACAGGGGCGGGAGTAGGAATTCACCCCTCCACTTT. Protein: CATSSDRGGSRNSPLHF.

This chain joins TRBV28 and TRBJ2-5; 10 bases map to TRBD1. This CDR3 is built from 13 residues. V shed 6 bases, J shed 7 bases, and the junction held 5 bases outside the gene matches. The germline gives CDR1 MDHEN, CDR2 SYDVKM. CDR3 DNA: TGTGCCAGCAGGAGGACAGGGGGAGGGACCCAGTACTTC. It specifies CASRRTGGGTQYF.

This clonotype occurred a few times. V is TRBV2 and J is TRBJ1-5; the D is unclear. Germline V lookup: CDR1 SNHLY, CDR2 FYNNEI. The V end was cut by 4 bases, the J end by 5 bases, with 9 bases between. The CDR3 has 13 amino acids. The DNA of the CDR3 is TGTGCCAGCAGTGCGAGGGCGGATCAGCCCCAGCATTTT. It is translated as CASSARADQPQHF. Variable domain in full (rest from reference TRBV2 and TRBJ1-5): EPEVTQTPSHQVTQMGQEVILRCVPISNHLYFYWYRQILGQKVEFLVSFYNNEISEKSEIFDDQFSVERPDGSNFTLKIRSTKLEDSAMYFCASSARADQPQHFGDGTRLSIL.

The gene calls are TRBV6-1 and TRBJ1-4; D is possibly TRBD1 (5 bases). V was shortened by 4 bases and J by 6 bases, with 6 bases between the two germline ends. The CDR3 totals 12 residues. CDR1 and CDR2 from the germline V gene are MNHNS and SASEGT. The CDR3 region is CASSAGYEKLFF. CDR3 nucleotides: TGTGCCAGCAGTGCAGGGTATGAAAAACTGTTTTTT.